The next 18 T cell receptor beta chains were all read from a single sample in a study of shared clonotypes between healthy human individuals. Assay: immunoSEQ multiplex PCR; the TCRdb copy retains only in-frame clones and omits some. The profile shows roughly 490,000 clones, over 60% of them singletons. Sequenced: PBMCs. The receptor source for this set is a woman between 35 and 50 years old in good health. Some clones in this sample may be carry-over from other donors' samples.

The chain combines TRBV6-1 with TRBJ2-7, with TRBD1 matching over 11 bases. This CDR3 has 15 amino acids. CDR1 and CDR2 (germline): MNHNS, SASEGT. The V segment lost 5 bases and the J segment 3 bases; nucleotides outside the gene matches: 6. The CDR3: CASSIGTGGVYEQYF. CDR3 nucleotides: TGTGCCAGCAGTATCGGGACAGGGGGGGTCTACGAGCAGTACTTC.

V and J are TRBV5-4 and TRBJ2-7; tentative D call: TRBD1 (6 bases). Looked up from germline, CDR1 is SGHNT and CDR2 is YYREEE (reference sequence). There are 15 residues in the CDR3. With 4 bases removed from V and 0 bases from J, the gap between germline ends came to 14 bases. CDR3 DNA: TGTGCCAGCAGCCTCAGGACAGCGAGCTCCTACGAGCAGTACTTC. As protein: CASSLRTASSYEQYF.

The chain is built from TRBV19 and TRBJ2-2; maybe TRBD1 (5 bases). The CDR3 is 16 amino acids. Germline lookup yields CDR1 LNHDA and CDR2 SQIVND (reference sequence). The V end lost 2 bases, the J end lost 4 bases, and 14 bases lay between the germline ends. The CDR3 DNA is TGTGCCAGTAGTATATCATCCAGGGCGGTCACCGGGGAGCTGTTTTTT. Residues: CASSISSRAVTGELFF.

This clone was detected a few times. Compared with germline, one end of the junction differs, possibly owing to a read error. V and J are TRBV2 and TRBJ2-7; D is uncertain. This CDR3 is 13 amino acids long. Germline CDR1 reads SNHLY; CDR2 reads FYNNEI. CDR3 in amino acids: CASIGPNPLLLAF. CDR3 coding DNA: TGTGCCAGCATCGGGCCAAACCCGCTCCTCCTGGCATTC.

V gene TRBV5-1 combines with J gene TRBJ2-7; D ambiguous. V gave up 4 bases and J gave up 0 bases, with 11 bases separating them. Germline V gene lookup returns CDR1 SGHRS and CDR2 YFSETQ. There are 14 residues in the CDR3. The CDR3, as DNA: TGCGCCAGCAGCCTCACCACAAACTCCTACGAGCAGTACTTC. Its translation: CASSLTTNSYEQYF.

The V and J genes are TRBV28 and TRBJ1-2; 8 positions agree with TRBD1. The CDR3 has 15 residues. Trimming took 5 bases from V and 5 from J; bases not matched to a gene: 10. CDR1 and CDR2 (germline): MDHEN, SYDVKM. As DNA, the CDR3 is TGTGCCAGCAGTGTCCTCGGGACAGGAGTTTATGGCTACACCTTC. Its protein product is CASSVLGTGVYGYTF.

J is TRBJ2-7 and V is TRBV7-9; 8 bases line up with TRBD2. CDR1 is SEHNR and CDR2 is FQNEAQ in the germline V gene (reference sequence). The CDR3 runs to 16 residues. The V gene end was trimmed by 3 bases and the J gene end by 4 bases; junction bases not matched to a gene: 11. The CDR3 region is CASSFGGLGEKYEQYF. The CDR3 DNA follows: TGTGCCAGCAGCTTTGGGGGACTAGGCGAGAAGTACGAGCAGTACTTC.

The chain links TRBV5-1 to TRBJ1-2; maybe TRBD1 (6 bases). Trimming removed 3 bases from V and 4 bases from J, with 19 bases in between. The CDR3 totals 16 residues. Germline assignment: CDR1 SGHRS and CDR2 YFSETQ. The CDR3 is CASSSPGAGFGYGYTF. CDR3 nucleotide sequence: TGCGCCAGCAGCTCTCCGGGGGCAGGGTTCGGCTATGGCTACACCTTC.

The V gene is TRBV5-1, the J gene TRBJ2-5; D is unclear. The tail of the sequence fits TRBJ2-7 better, so the J call may be wrong. The CDR3 contains 12 residues. Germline CDR1 SGHRS, CDR2 YFSETQ. The CDR3 loop is CASSVDGYEQYF. The CDR3 nucleotides read TGCGCCAGCAGCGTGGACGGGTACGAGCAGTACTTC.

The chain is built from TRBV19 and TRBJ2-2; tentatively, D is TRBD1 or TRBD2 (7 bases each). Germline V gene sequence: CDR1 LNHDA, CDR2 SQIVND (reference sequence). This CDR3 is 14 amino acids long. The ends were cut back, 7 bases at V and 3 bases at J, with 12 bases in the middle. This CDR3 reads CASKAGGDTGELFF. CDR3 nucleotides: TGTGCCAGTAAGGCAGGGGGGGACACCGGGGAGCTGTTTTTT.

The chain combines TRBV7-9 with TRBJ2-5; possibly TRBD2 for D (5 bases). V lost 6 bases and J lost 5, with 16 bases in between. The CDR3 has 14 residues. Germline lookup yields CDR1 SEHNR and CDR2 FQNEAQ (reference sequence). The CDR3 protein is CASSLYRDRETQYF. Written as DNA, the CDR3 is TGTGCCAGCAGTCTTTACCGGGATCGGGAGACCCAGTACTTC.

For this clone: A read error likely explains this, since a far larger clone differs by one base. This sequence joins TRBV7-6 and TRBJ2-5; D is perhaps TRBD1 (5 bases). Germline V gene sequence: CDR1 SGHVS, CDR2 FNYEAQ. Deletions cut 1 base from V and 2 bases from J, with 5 bases between. There are 13 residues in the CDR3. For the CDR3, the DNA is TGTGCCAGCAGCTTAGGACAGCAAGAGACCCAGTACTTC. Translation: CASSLGQQETQYF.

The chain uses TRBV27 and TRBJ1-2, with D possibly TRBD1 on 6 matching bases. Trimming took off 4 bases at V and 5 bases at J, with 20 bases between the two ends. The CDR3 covers 16 residues. The germline V gene encodes CDR1 MNHEY and CDR2 SMNVEV (reference sequence). DNA for the CDR3: TGTGCCAGCAGTTCCGCCGGGCAGGGGAGGTTTTATGGCTACACCTTC. Amino acids: CASSSAGQGRFYGYTF.

The chain recombines TRBV4-1 with TRBJ2-1, with D uncertain. CDR1 is MGHRA, CDR2 YSYEKL, per germline. Trimming cost V 6 bases and J 2 bases, with 14 bases left between them. This CDR3 is built from 15 residues. In DNA form, the CDR3 reads TGCGCCAGCAGGGGCCCCCGTTCCCCCTACAATGAGCAGTTCTTC. This gives the protein CASRGPRSPYNEQFF.

The rearrangement uses TRBV30 and TRBJ2-2; the match to TRBD2 covers 10 bases. Trimming took 3 bases from V and 7 from J; bases not matched to a gene: 5. CDR3 length: 14 residues. Per germline, CDR1 GTSNPN and CDR2 SVGIG (reference sequence). The CDR3 reads CAWSGTSVVGELFF. CDR3 DNA: TGTGCCTGGAGCGGGACTAGCGTTGTCGGGGAGCTGTTTTTT.

The chain links TRBV29-1 to TRBJ1-1; weak D call: TRBD1 (5 bases). Germline CDR1 reads SQVTM; CDR2 reads ANQGSEA. The CDR3 contains 13 residues. V was trimmed by 7 bases and J by 3 bases, leaving 15 bases between them. The chain's CDR3 is CSGMRQGHTEAFF. The CDR3 bases are TGCAGCGGGATGAGGCAGGGTCACACTGAAGCTTTCTTT.

The chain couples TRBV5-5 to TRBJ1-1; D is possibly TRBD1 (5 bases). There are 13 residues in the CDR3. Trimming left V 0 bases short and J 10 bases short, with 13 bases between. The V gene's germline CDR1 is SGHKS and CDR2 YYEKEE (reference sequence). CDR3: CASSLGSGPGAFF. The CDR3 DNA is TGTGCCAGCAGCTTGGGGTCGGGGCCCGGAGCTTTCTTT.

V is TRBV5-6 and J is TRBJ2-1; D may be TRBD1 (7 bases). CDR1 SGHDT and CDR2 YYEEEE come from the germline V gene. The V and J ends lost 1 base and 7 bases respectively, with 15 bases between them. The CDR3 is 15 amino acids. The CDR3 region has the DNA TGTGCCAGCAGCTTGTGGCAGGGGGGCCGAAATGAGCAGTTCTTC. Amino acid sequence: CASSLWQGGRNEQFF.